What follows describes a single T cell receptor (beta chain). Its antigen is currently unknown. CDR3 length: 12 amino acids. Germline V gives CDR1 SGHTA, CDR2 FQGNSA. Trimming removed 4 bases from V and 8 bases from J, with 9 bases in between. The record originates from a study of Ad26.COV2.S vaccination and SARS-CoV-2 variants. Broader study findings: Vaccinated individuals (as opposed to placebo recipients) had higher spike-specific TCR breadth.

Documented treatment: 19 received Ad26.COV2.S at low or high dose, single or two shots; a few received placebo; per-sample allocation not given. The study sampled participants on day 63 after the first vaccine or placebo injection. Profiling relied on immunoSEQ multiplex PCR, and the TCRdb table lists in-frame clones only, not all of them. The top ten hold 5.5% to 7% of the sample, which has hundreds of thousands of clones, less than 90% seen once. This material consisted of peripheral blood, taken in a trial of Ad26.COV2.S vaccine versus placebo. This clonotype originated in a person aged 18-65 years who received the Ad26.COV2.S COVID-19 vaccine or a placebo. The chain has TRBV7-2 and TRBJ1-5; D gene ambiguous. CDR3 amino acids: CASSSSGEPQHF. DNA for the CDR3: TGTGCCAGCAGCTCAAGCGGGGAGCCCCAGCATTTT.